This is a list of T cell receptor beta chains from one sample in a study of T cell changes during pregnancy in multiple sclerosis. Produced via immunoSEQ multiplex PCR; TCRdb's table is partial and in-frame only. The sample yields about 54,000 clones, 80% to 90% seen once. This specimen consisted of CD4+ T cells from peripheral blood mononuclear cells, obtained in the first trimester of pregnancy. The receptors were sampled from a female donor with multiple sclerosis, enrolled in a pregnancy study. Each CDR3 is given with its conserved first and last residue. D genes are given only for firm matches. Clone size is given for some rows only: seen once, a few or many times, or a class if the clone is expanded.

d_call	v_call	j_call	clone_size	cdr3_aa	cdr3_nt
-	TRBV7-2	TRBJ1-2	-	CASSLVPGLNYGYTF	TGTGCCAGCAGCTTAGTGCCAGGTTTAAACTATGGCTACACCTTC
TRBD1	TRBV27	TRBJ1-3	once	CASSTTTGLGNTIYF	TGTGCCAGCAGTACCACGACAGGGCTTGGAAACACCATATATTTT
TRBD1	TRBV2	TRBJ1-2	-	CASRRQGTDGYTF	TGTGCCAGCCGACGACAGGGAACGGATGGCTACACCTTC
TRBD1	TRBV11-2	TRBJ2-2	-	CASRQHVNPGQRTGELFF	TGTGCCAGCAGACAGCATGTTAACCCGGGACAGCGCACCGGGGAGCTGTTTTTT
TRBD2	TRBV6-5	TRBJ2-5	-	CASSYSSGEWGKTQYF	TGTGCCAGCAGTTACTCCAGCGGGGAGTGGGGAAAGACCCAGTACTTC
TRBD1	TRBV11-3	TRBJ2-1	-	CASSLGVGTGRYNEQFF	TGTGCCAGCAGCTTAGGAGTTGGGACAGGTCGATACAATGAGCAGTTCTTC
TRBD1	TRBV6-5	TRBJ2-7	-	CASSYSGTGTSYEQYF	TGTGCCAGCAGTTACTCGGGGACAGGGACCTCCTACGAGCAGTACTTC
-	TRBV7-7	TRBJ1-4	-	CASSLPTVSPDEKLFF	TGTGCCAGCAGCTTACCCACAGTATCCCCGGATGAAAAACTGTTTTTT
TRBD2	TRBV28	TRBJ2-3	-	CASSKAGRGGFGDTQYF	TGTGCCAGCAGTAAAGCGGGGCGGGGAGGTTTCGGAGATACGCAGTATTTT
TRBD2	TRBV7-2	TRBJ2-1	-	CASSRLAGGRNEQFF	TGTGCCAGCAGCCGACTAGCGGGAGGGCGGAATGAGCAGTTCTTC
TRBD1	TRBV10-1	TRBJ2-7	-	CASSGQGDRGSSYEQYF	TGCGCCAGCAGCGGACAGGGGGATAGGGGAAGCTCCTACGAGCAGTACTTC
-	TRBV7-3	TRBJ2-1	once	CASSLGHLHNEQFF	TGTGCCAGCAGTTTAGGACACCTTCACAATGAGCAGTTCTTC
-	TRBV12-5	TRBJ2-2	-	CASGPTSGEVTGELFF	TGTGCTAGTGGTCCCACTTCGGGGGAAGTGACCGGGGAGCTGTTTTTT
TRBD2	TRBV7-9	TRBJ2-5	-	CASSLGTSGGQETQYF	TGTGCCAGCAGCTTGGGGACTAGCGGGGGACAGGAGACCCAGTACTTC
TRBD1	TRBV27	TRBJ2-6	-	CASSSGQGLWLNGANVLTF	TGTGCCAGCAGTTCGGGACAGGGGCTCTGGTTGAACGGGGCCAACGTCCTGACTTTC
TRBD1	TRBV29-1	TRBJ2-1	-	CSVEGVGRGLVYEQFF	TGCAGCGTTGAGGGAGTGGGCAGGGGGCTTGTCTATGAGCAGTTCTTC
TRBD2	TRBV11-3	TRBJ2-1	-	CASSPSGPSYNEQFF	TGTGCCAGCAGCCCTAGCGGGCCTTCCTACAATGAGCAGTTCTTC
TRBD2	TRBV5-1	TRBJ2-7	-	CASSGGLAGDGEQYF	TGCGCCAGCAGCGGGGGACTAGCGGGAGACGGCGAGCAGTACTTC
-	TRBV4-3	TRBJ1-1	-	CASSQDSGTEAFF	TGCGCCAGCAGCCAAGATTCCGGGACTGAAGCTTTCTTT
-	TRBV5-1	TRBJ1-2	-	CASSSDYYGYTF	TGCGCCAGCAGCTCTGACTACTATGGCTACACCTTC
TRBD1	TRBV29-1	TRBJ1-3	medium-sized	CSATGTGATGNTIYF	TGCAGCGCCACCGGGACAGGGGCGACTGGAAACACCATATATTTT
TRBD1	TRBV7-9	TRBJ1-4	-	CASSKWDRRNEKLFF	TGTGCCAGCAGCAAGTGGGACAGAAGAAATGAAAAACTGTTTTTT
TRBD1	TRBV18	TRBJ1-3	-	CASSPGQPNSGNTIYF	TGTGCCAGCTCACCGGGACAGCCGAACTCTGGAAACACCATATATTTT
-	TRBV2	TRBJ2-7	-	CASSSPGGGYEQYF	TGTGCCAGCAGTTCCCCCGGGGGAGGCTACGAGCAGTACTTC
-	TRBV4-3	TRBJ1-2	-	CASSQERPAGDGYTF	TGCGCCAGCAGCCAAGAGAGGCCGGCGGGGGATGGCTACACCTTC
TRBD2	TRBV6-1	TRBJ2-3	-	CASSERLAGGPSTDTQYF	TGTGCCAGCAGTGAAAGGCTAGCGGGGGGGCCTAGCACAGATACGCAGTATTTT
-	TRBV2	TRBJ1-5	-	CASSGQFVNQPQHF	TGTGCCAGCAGTGGACAGTTCGTAAATCAGCCCCAGCATTTT
-	TRBV5-4	TRBJ2-1	few	CASSSREYNEQFF	TGTGCCAGCAGCTCGAGGGAATACAATGAGCAGTTCTTC
TRBD1	TRBV5-5	TRBJ1-5	-	CASSTRTGPAQPQHF	TGTGCCAGCAGCACGAGGACAGGGCCGGCTCAGCCCCAGCATTTT
TRBD1	TRBV5-1	TRBJ1-5	-	CASSLGDRANQPQHF	TGCGCCAGCAGCTTGGGGGACAGGGCTAATCAGCCCCAGCATTTT
TRBD1	TRBV19	TRBJ2-7	-	CASANPGQNYEQYF	TGTGCCAGTGCGAATCCGGGACAGAACTACGAGCAGTACTTC
-	TRBV11-2	TRBJ2-7	-	CASSPTTGVRYEQYF	TGTGCCAGCAGCCCTACTACGGGAGTAAGGTACGAGCAGTACTTC
-	TRBV6-1	TRBJ1-5	-	CASTTNRDSNQPQHF	TGTGCCAGCACCACGAACAGGGATAGCAATCAGCCCCAGCATTTT
TRBD2	TRBV27	TRBJ2-5	-	CASSLYAGLAGQETQYF	TGTGCCAGCAGTTTATACGCAGGACTAGCGGGACAAGAGACCCAGTACTTC
TRBD1	TRBV25-1	TRBJ1-2	-	CASSGSPTGGYGYTF	TGTGCCAGCAGTGGCTCTCCGACAGGGGGCTATGGCTACACCTTC
-	TRBV11-2	TRBJ1-5	-	CASSSLGGSRPQHF	TGTGCCAGCAGCTCGCTGGGGGGAAGCCGGCCCCAGCATTTT
TRBD1	TRBV4-2	TRBJ1-5	-	CASSPGDRISISNQPQHF	TGTGCCAGCAGCCCCGGGGACAGGATAAGCATTAGCAATCAGCCCCAGCATTTT
TRBD2	TRBV9	TRBJ2-1	-	CASSPPGLAGFQQFF	TGTGCCAGCAGCCCGCCTGGACTAGCGGGCTTCCAACAGTTCTTC
-	TRBV4-3	TRBJ1-2	-	CASSNDITGSNYGYTF	TGCGCCAGCAGCAATGACATAACCGGTTCTAACTATGGCTACACCTTC
-	TRBV27	TRBJ1-2	-	CASSFTALNGYTF	TGTGCCAGCAGTTTTACCGCGTTGAATGGCTACACCTTC
TRBD1	TRBV6-6	TRBJ1-5	-	CASSDPGTVNQPQHF	TGTGCCAGCAGTGACCCCGGGACAGTGAATCAGCCCCAGCATTTT
TRBD1	TRBV18	TRBJ1-2	-	CASSPPSDRGISNYGYTF	TGTGCCAGCTCACCACCCTCGGACAGGGGAATTTCTAACTATGGCTACACCTTC
TRBD2	TRBV6-6	TRBJ2-1	-	CASLPPGGGEQFF	TGTGCCAGTCTGCCCCCGGGGGGGGGTGAGCAGTTCTTC
-	TRBV18	TRBJ2-7	-	CASSPMQGTYEQYF	TGTGCCAGCTCACCAATGCAGGGGACCTACGAGCAGTACTTC
TRBD2	TRBV7-3	TRBJ2-2	-	CASSWGPSGRAGELFF	TGTGCCAGCAGCTGGGGACCTAGCGGGAGGGCCGGGGAGCTGTTTTTT